The 10 T cell receptor beta chains listed next were all sequenced from one sample in a study of T cells in Graves' hyperthyroidism and ophthalmopathy. Amplification yielded TCR beta CDR3 regions, with RNA transcripts as the source. HTBI primers were the set used in a first-round RT-PCR of the TCR CDR3. One entry per CDR3 protein, called by TCRdb with MiXCR from the multiplex PCR reads. The sample includes roughly 500,000 distinct CDR3 sequences, approximately 15% of them seen just once. Sample: blood. The receptors come from a woman aged 25-40 years with Graves' hyperthyroidism that later progressed to Graves' ophthalmopathy.

The rearrangement uses TRBV7-2 and TRBJ2-7; TRBD2 matches at 11 bases. Germline loops: CDR1 SGHTA, CDR2 FQGNSA. Germline trimming cut 8 bases from V and 2 bases from J; bases unmatched to any gene: 5. This CDR3 is 14 amino acids long. The CDR3 reads CASRTSGPTYEQYF. CDR3 DNA: TGTGCCAGCCGGACTAGCGGGCCTACCTACGAGCAGTACTTC.

This sequence joins TRBV4-1 and TRBJ1-4, with 10 bases matching TRBD1. Trimming removed 2 bases from V and 8 bases from J; junction bases left unmatched: 5. The CDR3 runs 15 residues. Germline CDR1 and CDR2: MGHRA and YSYEKL. This CDR3 is CASSQPRDRGEKLFF. CDR3 DNA sequence: TGCGCCAGCAGCCAACCCCGGGACAGGGGCGAAAAACTGTTTTTT.

The chain employs TRBV6-1 and TRBJ1-3; no clear D gene. Germline CDR1 and CDR2: MNHNS and SASEGT. The CDR3 loop spans 16 amino acids. Deletions cut 8 bases from V and 1 base from J, with 18 bases between. The CDR3 region is CASRDDGLISGNTIYF. CDR3 bases: TGTGCCAGCCGCGATGACGGCCTAATATCTGGAAACACCATATATTTT.

This clonotype was seen many times. The chain uses TRBV5-1 and TRBJ1-1; the D is unclear. Per the germline V gene, CDR1 is SGHRS and CDR2 is YFSETQ. This CDR3 contains 15 residues. Trimming took off 1 base at V and 1 base at J, with 11 bases between the two ends. The CDR3 region has the DNA TGCGCCAGCAGCTTGAAAAACCAACCGAACACTGAAGCTTTCTTT. Its protein product is CASSLKNQPNTEAFF.

The chain carries TRBV7-2 and TRBJ1-2, with D possibly being TRBD1 (6 bases). This CDR3 spans 15 amino acids. V was trimmed by 1 base and J by 5 bases, leaving 14 bases between them. Per the germline V gene, CDR1 is SGHTA and CDR2 is FQGNSA. CDR3 amino acids: CASSLGRDISYGYTF. CDR3 nucleotides: TGTGCCAGCAGCTTAGGGCGGGACATCTCGTATGGCTACACCTTC. Using reference TRBV7-2 and TRBJ1-2 for the parts outside the CDR3, the full variable domain is GAGVSQSPSNKVTEKGKDVELRCDPISGHTALYWYRQSLGQGLEFLIYFQGNSAPDKSGLPSDRFSAERTGGSVSTLTIQRTQQEDSAVYLCASSLGRDISYGYTFGSGTRLTVV.

V is TRBV24-1 and J is TRBJ1-1; unclear D gene. The V end lost 4 bases, the J end lost 5 bases, and 13 bases lay between the germline ends. Germline V CDR1 and CDR2: KGHDR, SFDVKD. The CDR3 extends over 14 amino acids. In DNA form, the CDR3 reads TGTGCCACCAGTGACTCGAACAGACCTACTGAAGCTTTCTTT. It yields the protein CATSDSNRPTEAFF.

In its sample, this clonotype was seen a few times. This chain connects TRBV4-1 to TRBJ2-2, with 15 bases fitting TRBD2. From germline, CDR1 is MGHRA and CDR2 YSYEKL. V trimming: 1 base; J trimming: 5 bases; junction bases outside the gene matches: 2. The length of the CDR3 is 17 residues. For the CDR3, the DNA is TGCGCCAGCAGCCAAGCGGGACTAGCGGGAGGTACCGGGGAGCTGTTTTTT. This sequence encodes CASSQAGLAGGTGELFF.

This clonotype was recorded many times. The V call is TRBV30, the J call TRBJ2-5, with D possibly TRBD1 on 6 matching bases. CDR3 length: 12 amino acids. Trimming cost V 7 bases and J 5 bases, with 14 bases left between them. Germline V gene data show CDR1 as GTSNPN and CDR2 as SVGIG (reference sequence). The DNA of the CDR3 is TGTGCCTCCGAGACAGGTTACGAGACCCAGTACTTC. Protein sequence: CASETGYETQYF. The variable domain in full, with the rest retrieved from reference TRBV30 and TRBJ2-5, is SQTIHQWPATLVQPVGSPLSLECTVEGTSNPNLYWYRQAAGRGLQLLFYSVGIGQISSEVPQNLSASRPQDRQFILSSKKLLLSDSGFYLCASETGYETQYFGPGTRLLVL.

This chain joins TRBV20-1 and TRBJ1-5; the D gene is possibly TRBD1 (6 bases). The CDR3 length is 14 residues. Trimming stripped 0 bases from V and 4 bases from J, with 10 bases between. The germline CDR1 and CDR2 sequences are DFQATT and SNEGSKA (reference sequence). The CDR3 is CSAREAGANQPQHF. CDR3 bases: TGCAGTGCTAGAGAGGCGGGGGCAAATCAGCCCCAGCATTTT.

V usage is TRBV19 and J usage is TRBJ2-2, with TRBD1 matching 8 bases. Germline V CDR1 and CDR2: LNHDA, SQIVND (reference sequence). The CDR3 totals 15 residues. With 5 bases clipped from V and 4 bases from J, the junction kept 6 bases outside the gene matches. The CDR3 sequence: CASSQGAQTTGELFF. The CDR3 nucleotides are TGTGCCAGTAGTCAGGGGGCGCAGACCACCGGGGAGCTGTTTTTT.